The TCR beta chain described here comes from a study of CD8 T cells in cerebrospinal fluid in Alzheimer's disease. Whole-study context: Clonal expansion of CSF T cells was measured with plate-based and droplet-based single-cell sequencing. Findings of the study overall: Compared with controls, mild cognitive impairment or Alzheimer's disease patients showed higher maximum CSF clone percentages.

Reprocessing the 10x single-cell sequencing reads, TCRdb reports a single entry for every CDR3 protein and omits DNA. This sample's table reports about 710 distinct CDR3 sequences. This clonotype is classed as medium-sized by frequency. Antigen unknown. This CDR3 has 15 amino acids. CDR1 MDHEN and CDR2 SYDVKM come from the germline V gene. This sequence originates from a human donor with Alzheimer's disease. The material sequenced was cerebrospinal fluid. This sequence joins TRBV28 and TRBJ1-1. CDR3: CASSIRVGVGTEAFF.